Listed here are 18 T cell receptor beta chains from one sample, sequenced in a study of T cells in Graves' hyperthyroidism and ophthalmopathy. RNA transcripts served as the template for amplifying TCR beta CDR3 regions. The HTBI set primed first-round TCR CDR3 RT-PCR. MiXCR, applied by TCRdb to the multiplex PCR reads, yields one record per CDR3 protein. The data show roughly 700,000 distinct CDR3 sequences, 15% to 20% seen once. The sequencing input was blood. These receptor sequences come from a man aged 45-65 years with Graves' hyperthyroidism.

With regard to this clonotype: One junction end does not reproduce the germline sequence, and a read error may be involved. This CDR3 is CASGHYTSGRILGEQYF. In DNA form, the CDR3 reads TGTGCCAGCGGCCATTATACTAGCGGGAGGATCCTTGGCGAGCAGTACTTC. This chain uses TRBV4-2 with TRBJ2-7; 12 nucleotides align to TRBD2. The CDR3 is 17 residues long. Looked up from germline, CDR1 is LGHNA and CDR2 is YNFKEQ.

This clonotype was picked up a small number of times. The gene calls are TRBV6-6 and TRBJ2-1; the match to TRBD2 covers 10 bases. The trim removed 2 bases at V and 6 bases at J, leaving 1 base unmatched. Germline V gene lookup returns CDR1 MNHNY and CDR2 SVGAGI (reference sequence). The CDR3 consists of 14 residues. CDR3 sequence (DNA): TGTGCCAGCAGTTACAGGACTAGCGGCAATGAGCAGTTCTTC. Residues: CASSYRTSGNEQFF.

This clonotype was seen many times. The rearrangement joins TRBV5-4 to TRBJ2-5, with 7 bases matching TRBD2. The CDR3 loop spans 14 amino acids. CDR1 and CDR2 from the germline V gene are SGHNT and YYREEE (reference sequence). J was trimmed by 4 bases and V by 5 bases; bases with no gene match: 8. The CDR3 coding sequence is TGTGCCAGCAGGACGGGAGGAGCTGTAGAGACCCAGTACTTC. Encoded protein: CASRTGGAVETQYF.

The J gene is TRBJ1-1, the V gene TRBV5-8; no reliable D call. The CDR3 covers 14 residues. CDR1 and CDR2 (germline): SGHTS, YDEGEE. V lost 1 base and J lost 0, with 7 bases in between. The CDR3 sequence is CASSLITLNTEAFF. CDR3 DNA sequence: TGTGCCAGCAGCTTGATAACTCTGAACACTGAAGCTTTCTTT.

As concerns this clonotype: One end of the junction does not line up with germline, which may come from a read error. This rearrangement joins TRBV29-1 to TRBJ2-1, with 13 nucleotides matching TRBD2. Germline CDR1 SQVTM, CDR2 ANQGSEA. The CDR3 extends over 17 amino acids. CDR3 in amino acids: CSAKGLAGSETYNKQFF. The DNA for the CDR3 is TGCAGCGCCAAGGGACTAGCGGGGAGCGAGACCTACAATAAGCAGTTCTTC.

The chain carries TRBV6-1 and TRBJ1-5; TRBD1 agrees at 8 bases. Looked up from germline, CDR1 is MNHNS and CDR2 is SASEGT. V gave up 6 bases and J gave up 5 bases; unmatched junction bases: 12. The CDR3 loop spans 16 amino acids. The CDR3: CASRPGTGGGDQPQHF. As DNA, the CDR3 is TGTGCCAGCAGGCCCGGGACAGGCGGCGGCGATCAGCCCCAGCATTTT.

This chain links TRBV6-5 with TRBJ2-5, with 13 bases identical to TRBD2. The germline gives CDR1 MNHEY, CDR2 SVGAGI. V lost 2 bases and J lost 0; bases outside the gene matches: 3. The CDR3 is made up of 17 amino acids. The CDR3 reads CASSYGTSGNNQETQYF. The CDR3 region has the DNA TGTGCCAGCAGTTACGGGACTAGCGGGAACAACCAAGAGACCCAGTACTTC.

Ten or more counts support this clonotype. J is TRBJ2-3 and V is TRBV27, with TRBD2 as a possible D gene (6 bases). CDR3 length: 14 residues. V shed 4 bases and J shed 5 bases, with 13 bases lying between them. Germline CDR1 reads MNHEY; CDR2 reads SMNVEV (reference sequence). Written as DNA, the CDR3 is TGTGCCAGCAGTTCGTTCGGGAGAGGAGATACGCAGTATTTT. It is translated as CASSSFGRGDTQYF.

In this sample, this clonotype turned up many times. The rearrangement links TRBV7-9 to TRBJ2-2; no clear D. CDR1 SEHNR and CDR2 FQNEAQ come from the germline V gene (reference sequence). The CDR3 covers 15 residues. The V end was cut by 5 bases, the J end by 5 bases, with 15 bases between. CDR3 protein: CASSDMGLGTGELFF. In nucleotides, the CDR3 is TGTGCCAGCAGCGACATGGGTTTGGGGACCGGGGAGCTGTTTTTT.

This clonotype was seen at least ten times. V usage is TRBV10-3 and J usage is TRBJ2-2; the D gene is possibly TRBD1 (6 bases). The CDR3 runs to 14 residues. The germline V and J ends were trimmed by 5 bases and 7 bases, with 14 bases remaining between them. CDR1 is ENHRY and CDR2 is SYGVKD in the germline V gene. This chain's CDR3 is CAISQGRGVGELFF. CDR3 in DNA: TGTGCCATCAGTCAGGGGCGTGGAGTCGGGGAGCTGTTTTTT.

This clonotype has only a few counts. The rearrangement uses TRBV5-6 and TRBJ2-7; perhaps D is TRBD1 or TRBD2 (5 bases each). The V and J ends lost 4 bases and 3 bases respectively, with 11 bases between them. This CDR3 has 13 amino acids. Germline V gene data show CDR1 as SGHDT and CDR2 as YYEEEE. CDR3 region: CASSPEGNYEQYF. The CDR3 DNA is TGTGCCAGCAGCCCAGAGGGGAACTACGAGCAGTACTTC.

This clonotype was counted ten times or more. The gene calls are TRBV18 and TRBJ2-3; either TRBD1 or TRBD2 may supply D (5 bases each). Per the germline V gene, CDR1 is KGHSH and CDR2 is LQKENI. The CDR3 consists of 14 residues. The ends were cut back, 3 bases at V and 5 bases at J, with 12 bases in the middle. The CDR3 DNA reads as TGTGCCAGCTCACCCCAGCAGGGAGAAGATACGCAGTATTTT. It codes for CASSPQQGEDTQYF.

The chain combines TRBV3-1 with TRBJ2-5; the D is unclear. Germline V lookup: CDR1 LGHDT, CDR2 YNNKEL (reference sequence). Deletions cut 4 bases from V and 3 bases from J, with 12 bases between. This CDR3 is built from 14 residues. The CDR3: CASSLRKREETQYF. As DNA, the CDR3 is TGTGCCAGCAGCCTCCGAAAACGGGAAGAGACCCAGTACTTC.

The rearrangement joins TRBV7-8 to TRBJ2-2; 10 nucleotides align to TRBD1. Per germline, CDR1 SGHVS and CDR2 FQNEAQ. The V and J ends lost 2 bases and 13 bases, in that order; junction bases with no gene match: 4. CDR3 length: 13 residues. The CDR3 DNA is TGTGCCAGCAGCTTATCGACAGGGGGCGTGCTGTTTTTT. This translates into CASSLSTGGVLFF.

This clonotype was found many times. The CDR3 DNA is TGCAGTGCTGCACAGGAACATACGCAGTATTTT. This encodes CSAAQEHTQYF. The gene calls are TRBV20-1 and TRBJ2-3, with a possible D match to TRBD1 (5 bases). V was trimmed by 5 bases and J by 7 bases, leaving 10 bases between them. The CDR3 is made up of 11 amino acids. Germline CDR1 reads DFQATT; CDR2 reads SNEGSKA (reference sequence).

There are many counts of this clonotype. The chain employs TRBV10-3 and TRBJ1-1; TRBD1 might be the D (6 bases). CDR1 is ENHRY, CDR2 SYGVKD, per germline. V was cut by 8 bases and J by 2 bases, with 15 bases left in between. The CDR3 extends over 14 amino acids. In nucleotides, the CDR3 is TGTGCCATCCAAGTGCAGGGGAGTAACACTGAAGCTTTCTTT. Protein: CAIQVQGSNTEAFF.

This clonotype came up many times. The chain carries TRBV20-1 and TRBJ2-5; 14 nucleotides agree with TRBD2. The CDR3 runs to 17 residues. The V gene's germline CDR1 is DFQATT and CDR2 SNEGSKA (reference sequence). V shed 2 bases, J shed 1 base, and the junction held 6 bases outside the gene matches. In DNA form, the CDR3 reads TGCAGTGCTAGACAGGGACTAGCGGGAGTGTCCCAAGAGACCCAGTACTTC. It encodes CSARQGLAGVSQETQYF.

This clonotype was picked up many times. V gene TRBV12-3 or TRBV12-4 combines with J gene TRBJ2-2; no clear D. CDR3 length: 15 residues. The ends were cut back, 7 bases at V and 0 bases at J, with 12 bases in the middle. Written as DNA, the CDR3 is TGTGCCAGCACCACCAGCTACACGAACACCGGGGAGCTGTTTTTT. Its translation: CASTTSYTNTGELFF.